The 24 T cell receptor beta chains presented below share a single source sample, sequenced in a study of T cell responses to AZD1222 COVID-19 vaccine. Only in-frame clones appear in the TCRdb table, and some are missing; sequencing was by immunoSEQ multiplex PCR. The sample lists more than 95,000 clones; 85% to 90% were seen once. This sample comprised peripheral blood, obtained 28 days after the second AZD1222 dose. All receptors come from an adult who received the AZD1222 COVID-19 vaccine.

This clone was seen a few times. The V gene is TRBV15, the J gene TRBJ1-2; 7 bases map to TRBD1. V was clipped by 5 bases and J by 7 bases; unmatched bases: 10. The CDR3 is 14 residues long. Germline CDR1 LNHNV, CDR2 YYDKDF (reference sequence). Here the CDR3 reads CATSPRRTGLGYTF. The CDR3 coding sequence is TGTGCCACCAGCCCCCGGCGGACAGGTCTTGGCTACACCTTC. The full variable domain, in which reference TRBV15 and TRBJ1-2 provide the parts outside the CDR3, is DAMVIQNPRYQVTQFGKPVTLSCSQTLNHNVMYWYQQKSSQAPKLLFHYYDKDFNNEADTPDNFQSRRPNTSFCFLDIRSPGLGDTAMYLCATSPRRTGLGYTFGSGTRLTVV.

The rearrangement uses TRBV4-3 and TRBJ2-7; tentative D call: TRBD2 (5 bases). Germline lookup yields CDR1 LGHNA and CDR2 YSLEER. V dropped 1 base and J dropped 0 bases, with 13 bases sitting between them. The CDR3 sequence is 16 residues long. The CDR3 loop is CASSQVLSRDSYEQYF. The DNA of the CDR3 is TGCGCCAGCAGCCAAGTCCTCTCCCGGGACTCCTACGAGCAGTACTTC.

The chain uses TRBV4-1 and TRBJ1-2; 7 positions match TRBD1. CDR1 and CDR2 from the germline V gene are MGHRA and YSYEKL. J lost 2 bases, V lost 0 bases, and 9 bases had no gene match. The CDR3 covers 17 residues. The CDR3 DNA sequence: TGCGCCAGCAGCCAAGAATGGCCGCAGGGGGTAAACTATGGCTACACCTTC. Amino acids: CASSQEWPQGVNYGYTF.

The table lists this clone with a count of one. The genes are TRBV10-3 and TRBJ2-3; 8 nucleotides align to TRBD1. Trimming cost V 7 bases and J 2 bases; bases outside gene matches: 23. Germline CDR1 ENHRY, CDR2 SYGVKD. The CDR3 loop spans 20 amino acids. The CDR3 loop is CAIILLWTAGGPPFTDTQYF. The CDR3 DNA reads TGTGCCATCATCCTCCTATGGACGGCAGGGGGCCCACCATTCACAGATACGCAGTATTTT.

This chain uses TRBV6-5 with TRBJ2-3, with 10 bases fitting TRBD1. Germline assignment: CDR1 MNHEY and CDR2 SVGAGI. The CDR3 sequence is 13 residues long. Here the CDR3 reads CAGRDRGSDTQYF. CDR3 DNA sequence: TGTGCGGGCCGGGACAGGGGATCAGATACGCAGTATTTT.

The chain carries TRBV9 and TRBJ1-1; 8 nucleotides agree with TRBD1. V shed 4 bases and J 11 bases; nucleotides not matched to a gene: 16. CDR1 is SGDLS and CDR2 is YYNGEE in the germline V gene. The CDR3 sequence is 15 residues long. Written as DNA, the CDR3 is TGTGCCAGCAGCCTCACCGGACAGGGCGCAGGGGGGGCTTTCTTT. It is translated as CASSLTGQGAGGAFF.

This clone was observed a single time. The rearrangement links TRBV9 to TRBJ2-3; tentatively, D is TRBD1 or TRBD2 (5 bases each). This CDR3 has 15 residues. The germline gives CDR1 SGDLS, CDR2 YYNGEE. V gave up 3 bases and J gave up 4 bases, with 15 bases separating them. CDR3 bases: TGTGCCAGCAGCGCCCCCCGGGACCGACCAGATACGCAGTATTTT. Translating gives CASSAPRDRPDTQYF. Full variable domain (remainder filled in from reference TRBV9 and TRBJ2-3): DSGVTQTPKHLITATGQRVTLRCSPRSGDLSVYWYQQSLDQGLQFLIQYYNGEERAKGNILERFSAQQFPDLHSELNLSSLELGDSALYFCASSAPRDRPDTQYFGPGTRLTVL.

The chain joins TRBV28 to TRBJ1-5; D unclear. The V gene lost 5 bases and the J gene lost 4 bases, with 12 bases spanning the gap. This CDR3 has 14 residues. The germline gives CDR1 MDHEN, CDR2 SYDVKM. CDR3 nucleotides: TGTGCCAGCAGTCCCATCACGGGGAATCAGCCCCAGCATTTT. This codes for CASSPITGNQPQHF.

This sequence joins TRBV6-2 or TRBV6-3 and TRBJ2-2, with TRBD2 identical over 11 bases. The V gene's germline CDR1 is MNHEY and CDR2 SVGEGT. The CDR3 runs 20 residues. J lost 1 base, V lost 3 bases, and 13 bases had no gene match. CDR3 in DNA: TGTGCCAGCAGTTATAGACAGGAGAAGACTAGCGGGATGAACACCGGGGAGCTGTTTTTT. It is translated as CASSYRQEKTSGMNTGELFF.

The CDR3 bases are TGCGCCAGCAGCTTCACAGGGGGAGGAGGAAACACCATATATTTT. Residues: CASSFTGGGGNTIYF. V usage is TRBV5-1 and J usage is TRBJ1-3, with TRBD1 matching over 8 bases. The V gene's germline CDR1 is SGHRS and CDR2 YFSETQ. The CDR3 sequence is 15 residues long. V lost 2 bases and J lost 4; bases outside the gene matches: 5.

This rearrangement joins TRBV7-2 to TRBJ1-5; the D is unclear. This CDR3 contains 15 residues. V lost 1 base to trimming and J lost 6 bases, with 13 bases between them. Germline CDR1 SGHTA, CDR2 FQGNSA. CDR3 nucleotide sequence: TGTGCCAGCAGCTTAGTGGCGTCTCCCTCTCAGCCCCAGCATTTT. This encodes CASSLVASPSQPQHF.

The chain carries TRBV11-2 and TRBJ2-5; possibly TRBD1 for D (6 bases). The V end was cut by 4 bases, the J end by 5 bases, with 11 bases between. The CDR3 is 13 residues long. CDR1 is SGHAT, CDR2 FQNNGV, per germline. The CDR3 spells CASSSNREETQYF. Here the CDR3 DNA reads TGTGCCAGCAGCTCAAACAGGGAGGAGACCCAGTACTTC. The entire variable domain, with the rest obtained from reference TRBV11-2 and TRBJ2-5, is as follows: EAGVAQSPRYKIIEKRQSVAFWCNPISGHATLYWYQQILGQGPKLLIQFQNNGVVDDSQLPKDRFSAERLKGVDSTLKIQPAKLEDSAVYLCASSSNREETQYFGPGTRLLVL.

The chain has TRBV7-8 and TRBJ2-7; the D gene is possibly TRBD1 (5 bases). V was shortened by 5 bases and J by 1 base, with 15 bases between the two germline ends. Germline CDR1 SGHVS, CDR2 FQNEAQ. The CDR3 is 15 residues long. CDR3 nucleotide sequence: TGTGCCAGCAGCATAGACCGACAGATTTCCTACGAGCAGTACTTC. Its protein product is CASSIDRQISYEQYF.

V gene TRBV2 combines with J gene TRBJ2-7, with a possible D match to TRBD1 (5 bases). The germline gives CDR1 SNHLY, CDR2 FYNNEI. CDR3 length: 13 residues. V was cut by 6 bases and J by 3 bases, with 12 bases left in between. The CDR3 nucleotides are TGTGCCAGCAGACCCCCAGGGAACTACGAGCAGTACTTC. Residues: CASRPPGNYEQYF.

The V and J genes are TRBV28 and TRBJ1-6; D call uncertain. From germline, CDR1 is MDHEN and CDR2 SYDVKM. The germline V and J ends were trimmed by 6 bases and 0 bases, with 15 bases remaining between them. CDR3 length equals 17 residues. The CDR3 here is CASSLPTASSYNSPLHF. DNA for the CDR3: TGTGCCAGCAGCCTACCGACTGCAAGCTCCTATAATTCACCCCTCCACTTT.

The chain employs TRBV11-2 and TRBJ1-5; D ambiguous. The V gene lost 0 bases and the J gene lost 7 bases, with 7 bases spanning the gap. CDR3 length: 13 residues. Germline V gives CDR1 SGHAT, CDR2 FQNNGV. In DNA form, the CDR3 reads TGTGCCAGCAGCTTAGATGTGAGCCAGCCCCAGCATTTT. This translates into CASSLDVSQPQHF.

The chain carries TRBV18 and TRBJ1-2; TRBD1 matches 10 bases. Germline CDR1 and CDR2: KGHSH and LQKENI. The V and J ends lost 2 bases and 6 bases, in that order; junction bases with no gene match: 6. The CDR3 covers 15 residues. DNA for the CDR3: TGTGCCAGCTCACCAAAACCCGGGACAGGGGATGGCTACACCTTC. As protein: CASSPKPGTGDGYTF.

V is TRBV19 and J is TRBJ1-1; a possible D gene is TRBD1 (6 bases). This CDR3 region has 13 residues. CDR1 is LNHDA, CDR2 SQIVND, per germline (reference sequence). The germline V and J ends were trimmed by 6 bases and 2 bases, with 10 bases remaining between them. CDR3 region: CASSADSNTEAFF. In nucleotides, the CDR3 is TGTGCCAGTAGCGCGGACAGTAACACTGAAGCTTTCTTT.

The rearrangement uses TRBV7-2 and TRBJ1-3; 8 bases match TRBD1. The CDR3 totals 19 residues. Germline-derived CDR1 and CDR2 are SGHTA and FQGNSA. Trimming took 0 bases from V and 0 from J; bases not matched to a gene: 10. The CDR3 here is CASSLAWGRGPSSGNTIYF. CDR3 DNA: TGTGCCAGCAGCTTAGCCTGGGGCAGGGGGCCCAGCTCTGGAAACACCATATATTTT.

V and J are TRBV10-3 and TRBJ1-1; D uncertain. The length of the CDR3 is 13 residues. Between the trimmed V and J ends, which lost 6 bases and 1 base, there was a span of 9 bases. Per germline, CDR1 ENHRY and CDR2 SYGVKD. In DNA form, the CDR3 reads TGTGCCATCAGCTCCTTGGGGAACACTGAAGCTTTCTTT. This encodes CAISSLGNTEAFF.

This clone was seen just once. This rearrangement joins TRBV18 to TRBJ1-2, with TRBD1 matching 7 bases. J gave up 8 bases and V 3 bases, and 12 bases lay outside the gene matches. The length of the CDR3 is 15 residues. Germline V CDR1 and CDR2: KGHSH, LQKENI. The CDR3 DNA is TGTGCCAGCTCACCTCAACCTTCTACAGGGGTCGGCTACACCTTC. Its protein product is CASSPQPSTGVGYTF.

The chain carries TRBV7-2 and TRBJ2-5; possible D gene TRBD1, 7 bases. V was clipped by 2 bases and J by 3 bases, with 19 bases between them. The CDR3 contains 17 residues. Looked up from germline, CDR1 is SGHTA and CDR2 is FQGNSA. CDR3 nucleotide sequence: TGTGCCAGCAGCTTACTTCTTCAGGGGGGAAGGGAAGAGACCCAGTACTTC. Its protein is CASSLLLQGGREETQYF.

The V and J genes are TRBV28 and TRBJ1-6; possible D gene TRBD1, 6 bases. This CDR3 contains 14 residues. The V end was cut by 5 bases, the J end by 7 bases, with 12 bases between. Per germline, CDR1 MDHEN and CDR2 SYDVKM. CDR3 region: CASSVHRENSPLHF. In nucleotides, the CDR3 is TGTGCCAGCAGTGTTCACAGGGAAAATTCACCCCTCCACTTT.

V gene TRBV7-9 combines with J gene TRBJ1-5, with TRBD1 matching 7 bases. Germline V gene sequence: CDR1 SEHNR, CDR2 FQNEAQ (reference sequence). This CDR3 comprises 17 residues. V was pared by 2 bases and J by 3 bases, with 10 bases of the junction left unmatched. The CDR3 nucleotides are TGTGCCAGCAGCTTAAGTGGTGGGACAGTTTCCAATCAGCCCCAGCATTTT. Encoded protein: CASSLSGGTVSNQPQHF.